These 3 T cell receptor beta chains were all obtained from the same sample, sequenced in a study of OX40 agonist ivuxolimab in advanced cancers. Produced via immunoSEQ multiplex PCR; TCRdb's table is partial and in-frame only. The sample records more than 40,000 clones, 88% being singletons. The specimen comprised CD4+ or CD8+ T cells sorted from blood, sampled in a trial of the OX40 agonist ivuxolimab. The receptors come from an adult with an advanced solid tumor such as melanoma, head and neck, liver or kidney cancer.

This clone was observed a few times. The genes are TRBV19 and TRBJ1-3; 9 bases fit TRBD1. CDR3 size: 13 residues. V was pared by 9 bases and J by 8 bases, with 8 bases of the junction left unmatched. Germline V gene lookup returns CDR1 LNHDA and CDR2 SQIVND (reference sequence). The CDR3 DNA is TGTGCCAGCCGGGACAGGGACCGATACACCATATATTTT. This encodes CASRDRDRYTIYF.

This chain uses TRBV27 with TRBJ2-1, with 10 bases lining up with TRBD2. J was trimmed by 6 bases and V by 5 bases; bases with no gene match: 7. Germline V gene data show CDR1 as MNHEY and CDR2 as SMNVEV (reference sequence). There are 15 residues in the CDR3. The CDR3, as DNA: TGTGCCAGCAGTCGCTCTAGCGGGAGTGTCAATGAGCAGTTCTTC. Its protein is CASSRSSGSVNEQFF.

The rearrangement uses TRBV12-5 and TRBJ2-5; D unresolved. Trimming removed 6 bases at V and 4 bases at J, with 3 bases between. The V gene's germline CDR1 is LGHNT and CDR2 FRNRAP. The CDR3 runs 10 residues. Here the CDR3 reads CASGRETQYF. The DNA of the CDR3 is TGTGCTAGTGGGCGAGAGACCCAGTACTTC.